This TCR beta chain comes out of a study of blood T cell repertoires in COVID-19 (dated by TCRdb to 2019 to 2021). Turning to the overall study: Collaborator samples came from the United States, Italy and Spain and covered acute and convalescent phases of COVID-19. The material from the prospective study consisted of cDNA or gDNA derived from T cells, B-cell-depleted T cells, or PBMCs. A de-identified subject ID, COVID-19 status, age in years and sex were almost always included in the sample metadata. Samples came from the ongoing ImmuneRACE study (first 160 participants) plus 1,254 subjects from 6 global collaborators. The repertoires were released in a freely available public database meant as a resource for research on the immune response to SARS-CoV-2. Where HLA class I and class II types were available, the types were taken from metadata supplied by the sample provider, not from assay-based typing. Deeply sampled blood TCRbeta repertoires from subjects exposed to, actively infected with, or recovered from COVID-19 were included in the dataset. General findings and caveats noted by the study authors: Clinical and demographic metadata were provided uncurated, with the amount varying by source and participant.

Whole blood was collected in K2EDTA tubes by collaborating institutions according to the institutions' own protocols. Collaborator samples were shipped for TCRbeta analysis as frozen whole blood, isolated PBMCs, or DNA extracted from either sample type. Trimming removed 0 bases from V and 4 bases from J, leaving 11 bases between the germline ends. Counted from cysteine to phenylalanine, this CDR3 has 15 amino acids. Just CDR3 DNA is preserved here, 45 bases in frame from base 1. CDR1 LNHNV and CDR2 YYDKDF were looked up in the germline V gene (reference sequence). TCRbeta CDR3 regions were amplified from genomic DNA using the immunoSEQ Assay, a bias-controlled multiplex PCR. The study's processing was this. The number of nucleated cells in each sample was estimated from the amplification of reference gene primers within the assay. Sequence reads were collapsed and filtered to measure the absolute abundance of every unique TCRbeta CDR3 rearrangement. For each sample, productive Simpson clonality was calculated as the square root of Simpson's diversity index over productive rearrangements. TCRdb mirrors the immuneACCESS table, restricted to in-frame sequences. Some clones are absent from its copies; in checked studies, under half trace to an unresolved V gene, and the reason for the others is unknown. The V and J calls and the clone size are those of that table, but D and trimming were determined from the DNA. This sample has around 210,000 clones in its table, and just over 85% of those were observed once. In total, the top ten clones hold around 1.5% of the sample.

In the case of this clone: It has no known antigen specificity. No much larger clone exists at a distance of one base, and base qualities are not known.

The V and J genes are TRBV15 and TRBJ2-3; the D segment cannot be called with confidence. Sequencing input: peripheral blood. The TCR originated in a man between 18 and 35 years old with active or convalescent COVID-19. The CDR3 here reads CATSRDSVPADTQYF. The nucleotides read TGTGCCACCAGCAGAGATTCCGTCCCGGCAGATACGCAGTATTTT.